The 17 T cell receptor beta chains below were found in one sample sequenced in a study of cytomegalovirus exposure and HLA in healthy donors. Primers included in the PCR were 60 Vbeta and 13 Jbeta primers. Clones were sequenced by immunoSEQ multiplex PCR, and TCRdb holds only the in-frame ones, with some missing. The data contain under 200,000 clones, approximately 80% of them singletons. Sequencing was performed on PBMCs. These receptors originate from a man aged 50 to 60 in good health and CMV-seropositive.

The V call is TRBV13, the J call TRBJ2-7; 8 bases are shared with TRBD1. V dropped 5 bases and J dropped 2; count of bases not matched to a gene: 5. This CDR3 contains 14 residues. CDR1 and CDR2 from the germline V gene are PRHDT and FYEKMQ (reference sequence). The CDR3 sequence is CASSRTGIPYEQYF. CDR3 nucleotides: TGTGCCAGCAGCCGGACAGGGATACCCTACGAGCAGTACTTC. Together with reference TRBV13 and TRBJ2-7, the CDR3 gives the full variable domain: AAGVIQSPRHLIKEKRETATLKCYPIPRHDTVYWYQQGPGQDPQFLISFYEKMQSDKGSIPDRFSAQQFSDYHSELNMSSLELGDSALYFCASSRTGIPYEQYFGPGTRLTVT.

The J gene is TRBJ2-5, the V gene TRBV5-1, with a tentative D call TRBD2 (5 bases). Germline V gives CDR1 SGHRS, CDR2 YFSETQ. This CDR3 region has 16 residues. V lost 0 bases and J lost 2, with 14 bases in between. The CDR3 sequence: CASSLAPSLYQETQYF. CDR3 DNA sequence: TGCGCCAGCAGCTTGGCGCCTAGCCTATATCAAGAGACCCAGTACTTC.

This clone was seen more than once but under ten times. The V call is TRBV11-2, the J call TRBJ2-5; no reliable D call. V gave up 8 bases and J gave up 1 base, with 11 bases separating them. The CDR3 contains 13 residues. CDR1 and CDR2 from the germline V gene are SGHAT and FQNNGV. CDR3 protein: CASRRAGQETQYF. The CDR3 DNA sequence: TGTGCCAGCCGTCGAGCAGGCCAAGAGACCCAGTACTTC.

V usage is TRBV5-1 and J usage is TRBJ2-6; 9 positions agree with TRBD1. The junction had 10 bases not matched to a gene; V was cut back by 0 bases and J by 0 bases. This CDR3 is built from 20 residues. Germline V gene sequence: CDR1 SGHRS, CDR2 YFSETQ. CDR3 amino acids: CASSLVYAGTGSSGANVLTF. CDR3 nucleotide sequence: TGCGCCAGCAGCTTGGTTTACGCCGGGACAGGGAGCTCTGGGGCCAACGTCCTGACTTTC.

The chain has TRBV7-3 and TRBJ1-1, with D possibly matching TRBD1 (5 bases). V was shortened by 6 bases and J by 1 base, with 12 bases between the two germline ends. Germline V gene sequence: CDR1 SGHTA, CDR2 FQGTGA. The CDR3 contains 14 residues. CDR3 in amino acids: CASRLGGSNTEAFF. The CDR3 nucleotides read TGTGCCAGCAGGCTCGGGGGATCGAACACTGAAGCTTTCTTT.

This rearrangement joins TRBV5-4 to TRBJ2-3; D remains ambiguous. This CDR3 comprises 14 residues. V was cut by 1 base and J by 0 bases, with 6 bases left in between. Looked up from germline, CDR1 is SGHNT and CDR2 is YYREEE (reference sequence). This chain's CDR3 is CASSLTTSTDTQYF. In nucleotides, the CDR3 is TGTGCCAGCAGCTTGACCACTAGCACAGATACGCAGTATTTT.

CDR3: CASSQAGTGEIYEQYF. Here the CDR3 DNA reads TGTGCCAGCAGCCAAGCGGGGACAGGGGAAATTTACGAGCAGTACTTC. This rearrangement joins TRBV4-2 to TRBJ2-7, with 10 bases that match TRBD1. From germline, CDR1 is LGHNA and CDR2 YNFKEQ. V lost 1 base, J lost 4 bases, and 7 bases stayed unmatched. The length of the CDR3 is 16 residues.

The V gene is TRBV9, the J gene TRBJ2-5, with 10 bases that match TRBD1. The V and J ends lost 2 bases and 5 bases, in that order; junction bases with no gene match: 6. Germline lookup yields CDR1 SGDLS and CDR2 YYNGEE. The CDR3 spans 15 residues. The CDR3 bases are TGTGCCAGCAGCGTGGGACAGGGGAGGGGGGAGACCCAGTACTTC. Protein: CASSVGQGRGETQYF.

The V call is TRBV27, the J call TRBJ2-1, with D possibly TRBD1 on 5 matching bases. The CDR3 sequence is 16 residues long. V was trimmed by 7 bases and J by 0 bases, leaving 16 bases between them. In germline, CDR1 is MNHEY, CDR2 SMNVEV (reference sequence). The CDR3, as DNA: TGTGCCAGCAACCAGGGTGCCTACCGCTCCTACAATGAGCAGTTCTTC. Protein sequence: CASNQGAYRSYNEQFF.

The chain joins TRBV7-2 to TRBJ1-5; D remains ambiguous. Germline CDR1 reads SGHTA; CDR2 reads FQGNSA. CDR3 length: 14 residues. Trimming stripped 1 base from V and 6 bases from J, with 10 bases between. CDR3 in DNA: TGTGCCAGCAGCTTAGTACGAGGCGGTCAGCCCCAGCATTTT. It encodes CASSLVRGGQPQHF.

The rearrangement joins TRBV28 to TRBJ1-5; 7 bases match TRBD1. CDR1 MDHEN and CDR2 SYDVKM come from the germline V gene. This CDR3 is 15 amino acids long. J was trimmed by 3 bases and V by 4 bases; bases with no gene match: 6. The CDR3 loop is CASSSRQGINQPQHF. The CDR3 DNA is TGTGCCAGCAGTTCCCGACAGGGAATCAATCAGCCCCAGCATTTT.

This rearrangement joins TRBV6-8 to TRBJ2-3; 9 bases align to TRBD2. Germline loops: CDR1 MNHGY, CDR2 SAAAGT. Trimming removed 6 bases from V and 4 bases from J; junction bases left unmatched: 11. The CDR3 has 16 amino acids. CDR3 sequence: CASRRCGGGAADTQYF. The CDR3, as DNA: TGTGCCAGCAGACGTTGCGGCGGGGGGGCCGCAGATACGCAGTATTTT.

CDR3 sequence (DNA): TGCGCCAGCAGCCAAGGGGGGTCAGGGGTTTGGGGCACAGATACGCAGTATTTT. Residues: CASSQGGSGVWGTDTQYF. The chain carries TRBV4-3 and TRBJ2-3; D is perhaps TRBD1 (6 bases). Trimming removed 1 base at V and 1 base at J, with 18 bases between. This CDR3 comprises 18 residues. The germline gives CDR1 LGHNA, CDR2 YSLEER.

With regard to this clone: This specimen includes other DNA sequences encoding the same CDR3. The chain links TRBV15 to TRBJ2-1; tentatively, D is TRBD1 (6 bases). Trimming pared 0 bases from V and 9 bases from J, leaving 12 bases between. The CDR3 has 14 amino acids. Germline V CDR1 and CDR2: LNHNV, YYDKDF (reference sequence). The CDR3 sequence is CATSRDLNRAEQFF. DNA for the CDR3: TGTGCCACCAGCAGAGACTTGAACAGGGCTGAGCAGTTCTTC.

This chain links TRBV28 with TRBJ1-5; perhaps TRBD1 as D (6 bases). Trimming shortened V by 5 bases and J by 3 bases, and 17 bases separated the two germline ends. This CDR3 comprises 16 residues. In germline, CDR1 is MDHEN, CDR2 SYDVKM. Here the CDR3 reads CASSAWVRGNNQPQHF. The CDR3 coding sequence is TGTGCCAGCAGTGCCTGGGTCAGGGGCAACAATCAGCCCCAGCATTTT.

This chain joins TRBV6-6 and TRBJ1-4; the match to TRBD1 covers 7 bases. With 2 bases clipped from V and 4 bases from J, the junction kept 7 bases outside the gene matches. This CDR3 is built from 16 residues. Germline V gene lookup returns CDR1 MNHNY and CDR2 SVGAGI (reference sequence). CDR3 sequence reads: CASSYRTGPYNEKLFF. In nucleotides, the CDR3 is TGTGCCAGCAGTTACCGGACAGGCCCCTATAATGAAAAACTGTTTTTT.

The chain's CDR3 is CASSPTGGYFDEQFF. Written as DNA, the CDR3 is TGTGCCAGCAGTCCGACAGGGGGCTATTTTGATGAGCAGTTCTTC. This sequence joins TRBV6-5 and TRBJ2-1; 10 bases are a match to TRBD1. Per germline, CDR1 MNHEY and CDR2 SVGAGI. Unmatched junction bases numbered 9, after V lost 5 bases and J lost 8 bases. The CDR3 totals 15 residues.